These T cell receptor beta chains were read from a single sample in a study of tumor and adjacent non-tumor tissue in lung cancer. Each CDR3 protein is one row after TCRdb ran MiXCR on the multiplex PCR reads. The table lists over 35,000 distinct CDR3 sequences, approximately 61% of them singletons, with under 60% in the top ten. Sequenced input: distant non-tumor lung tissue. Receptors were obtained from a man aged 45-65 years with non-small cell lung cancer. Each CDR3 is given with its conserved first and last residue. The order of the fields is V gene, D gene, clone size, J gene, CDR3 protein, CDR3 DNA. A D gene is named only where the DNA matches it firmly. Clone sizes are given selectively: once, few, many, or a class where the clone is expanded.

V gene: TRBV29-1
D gene: TRBD1
clone size: many
J gene: TRBJ1-2
CDR3 protein: CSASGTGRNYGYTF
CDR3 DNA: TGCAGCGCCTCAGGGACAGGCAGAAACTATGGCTACACCTTC

V gene: TRBV25-1
D gene: TRBD1
clone size: few
J gene: TRBJ1-4
CDR3 protein: CASSGTGSDEKLFF
CDR3 DNA: TGTGCCAGCAGTGGGACAGGGTCGGATGAAAAACTGTTTTTT

V gene: TRBV14
D gene: TRBD1
clone size: many
J gene: TRBJ2-1
CDR3 protein: CASSQEGTGYNEQFF
CDR3 DNA: TGTGCCAGCAGCCAAGAAGGGACAGGGTACAATGAGCAGTTCTTC

V gene: TRBV28
D gene: NA
clone size: NA
J gene: TRBJ2-2
CDR3 protein: CASSLCRNTGELFF
CDR3 DNA: TGTGCCAGCAGTTTATGTCGGAACACCGGGGAGCTGTTTTTT

V gene: TRBV5-6
D gene: NA
clone size: NA
J gene: TRBJ2-1
CDR3 protein: CASSLGQGNAYNEQIF
CDR3 DNA: TGTGCCAGCAGTTTGGGGCAGGGAAACGCCTACAATGAGCAGATCTTC

V gene: TRBV11-3
D gene: NA
clone size: NA
J gene: TRBJ2-3
CDR3 protein: CAGSFSSSTDRQYF
CDR3 DNA: TGTGCCGGCAGCTTCTCATCCAGCACAGATAGGCAGTATTTT

V gene: TRBV7-9
D gene: NA
clone size: few
J gene: TRBJ2-7
CDR3 protein: CVSSLAQAGPYEQYF
CDR3 DNA: TGTGTCAGCAGCTTAGCGCAGGCGGGTCCCTACGAGCAGTACTTC

V gene: TRBV15
D gene: NA
clone size: NA
J gene: TRBJ2-2
CDR3 protein: CATSRAGTGELFF
CDR3 DNA: TGTGCCACCAGCAGAGCCGGGACCGGGGAGCTGTTTTTT

V gene: TRBV29-1
D gene: NA
clone size: few
J gene: TRBJ2-2
CDR3 protein: CSVDCGGGNTGELFF
CDR3 DNA: TGCAGCGTTGATTGTGGTGGAGGGAACACCGGGGAGTTGTTTTTT

V gene: TRBV10-3
D gene: TRBD2
clone size: NA
J gene: TRBJ2-7
CDR3 protein: CAISVPSGRPFGEQYF
CDR3 DNA: TGTGCCATCAGTGTTCCTAGCGGGAGGCCTTTTGGCGAGCAGTACTTC

V gene: TRBV29-1
D gene: NA
clone size: many
J gene: TRBJ2-5
CDR3 protein: CSVLKETQYF
CDR3 DNA: TGCAGCGTCCTGAAAGAGACCCAGTACTTC

V gene: TRBV29-1
D gene: TRBD2
clone size: NA
J gene: TRBJ2-7
CDR3 protein: CSVALAGGVYEQYF
CDR3 DNA: TGTAGCGTTGCGCTAGCGGGAGGGGTCTACGAGCAGTACTTC

V gene: TRBV28
D gene: NA
clone size: many
J gene: TRBJ1-3
CDR3 protein: CASSLVGGRSSGNTIYF
CDR3 DNA: TGTGCCAGCAGTTTAGTCGGGGGCCGTAGCTCTGGAAACACCATATATTTT

V gene: TRBV12-3/TRBV12-4
D gene: NA
clone size: many
J gene: TRBJ2-6
CDR3 protein: CASSLWRGEKSSGANVLTF
CDR3 DNA: TGTGCCAGCAGTTTATGGAGGGGGGAGAAGTCCTCTGGGGCCAACGTCCTGACTTTC

V gene: TRBV19
D gene: NA
clone size: few
J gene: TRBJ2-4
CDR3 protein: CASSIDRLGVQYF
CDR3 DNA: TGTGCCAGTAGTATAGATCGCCTAGGGGTTCAGTACTTC

V gene: TRBV5-4
D gene: NA
clone size: many
J gene: TRBJ2-6
CDR3 protein: CASSLGGSAVSGANVLTF
CDR3 DNA: TGTGCCAGCAGCTTGGGGGGTTCAGCAGTTTCTGGGGCCAACGTCCTGACTTTC

V gene: TRBV11-2
D gene: NA
clone size: NA
J gene: TRBJ2-7
CDR3 protein: CASSLVVRGRYF
CDR3 DNA: TGTGCCAGCAGCTTAGTGGTTCGGGGGCGGTACTTC

V gene: TRBV6-5
D gene: NA
clone size: NA
J gene: TRBJ2-1
CDR3 protein: CASSYTAGEDNEQFF
CDR3 DNA: TGTGCCAGCAGTTACACAGCAGGGGAGGACAACGAGCAGTTCTTC

V gene: TRBV28
D gene: TRBD1
clone size: many
J gene: TRBJ1-1
CDR3 protein: CASTRDRGSSEAFF
CDR3 DNA: TGTGCCAGTACCCGGGACAGGGGGTCGTCTGAAGCTTTCTTT

V gene: TRBV5-1
D gene: NA
clone size: many
J gene: TRBJ1-3
CDR3 protein: CASSSTETGNTIYF
CDR3 DNA: TGCGCCAGCAGCTCGACAGAAACTGGAAACACCATATATTTT

V gene: TRBV20-1
D gene: TRBD1
clone size: NA
J gene: TRBJ1-4
CDR3 protein: CSVPGTVIEKLFF
CDR3 DNA: TGCAGTGTCCCCGGGACAGTTATTGAAAAACTGTTTTTT

V gene: TRBV24-1
D gene: TRBD1
clone size: NA
J gene: TRBJ2-3
CDR3 protein: CATARGQGADTLYF
CDR3 DNA: TGTGCCACCGCTCGGGGACAGGGGGCAGATACGCTGTATTTT

V gene: TRBV29-1
D gene: NA
clone size: NA
J gene: TRBJ2-7
CDR3 protein: CSVTDYEQYF
CDR3 DNA: TGCAGCGTTACAGACTACGAGCAGTACTTT